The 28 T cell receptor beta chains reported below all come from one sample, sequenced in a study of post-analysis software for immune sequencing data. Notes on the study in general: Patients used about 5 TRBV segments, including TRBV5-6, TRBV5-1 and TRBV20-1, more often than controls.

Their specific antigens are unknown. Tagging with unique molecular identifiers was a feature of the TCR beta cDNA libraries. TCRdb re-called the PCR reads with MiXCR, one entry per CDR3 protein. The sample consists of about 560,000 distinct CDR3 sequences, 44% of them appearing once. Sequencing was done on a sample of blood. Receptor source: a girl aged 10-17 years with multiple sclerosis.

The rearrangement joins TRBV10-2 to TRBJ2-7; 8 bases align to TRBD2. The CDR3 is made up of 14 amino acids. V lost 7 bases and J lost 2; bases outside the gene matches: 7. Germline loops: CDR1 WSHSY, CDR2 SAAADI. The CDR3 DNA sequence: TGCGCCAGCAAACCGGGACTAGTGGCCTACGAGCAGTACTTC. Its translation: CASKPGLVAYEQYF.

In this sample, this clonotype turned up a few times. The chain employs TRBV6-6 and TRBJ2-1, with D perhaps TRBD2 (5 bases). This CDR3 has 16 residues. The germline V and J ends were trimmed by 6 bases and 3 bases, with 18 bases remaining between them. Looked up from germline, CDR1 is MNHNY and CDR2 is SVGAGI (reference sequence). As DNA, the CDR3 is TGTGCCAGCAGGTCAAGCGGCGGAGTCGGCTACAATGAGCAGTTCTTC. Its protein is CASRSSGGVGYNEQFF.

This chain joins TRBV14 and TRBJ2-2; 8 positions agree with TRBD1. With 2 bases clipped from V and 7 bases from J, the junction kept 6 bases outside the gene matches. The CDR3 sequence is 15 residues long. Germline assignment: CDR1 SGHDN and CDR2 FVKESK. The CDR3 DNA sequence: TGTGCCAGCAGCCAACCGACAGGGGCCGGCGGGGAGCTGTTTTTT. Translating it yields CASSQPTGAGGELFF.

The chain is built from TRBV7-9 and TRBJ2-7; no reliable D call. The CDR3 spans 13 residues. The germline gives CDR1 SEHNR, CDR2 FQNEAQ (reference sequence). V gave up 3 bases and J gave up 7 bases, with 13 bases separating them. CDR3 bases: TGTGCCAGCAGCTTCGGAGACCTTGTGGAGCAGTACTTC. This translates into CASSFGDLVEQYF.

The CDR3 DNA sequence: TGCAGCGTTGACACCGGACAGGGGGCTGGCGAGCAGTACTTC. Its translation: CSVDTGQGAGEQYF. The V gene is TRBV29-1, the J gene TRBJ2-7, with 11 bases fitting TRBD1. This CDR3 region has 14 residues. Looked up from germline, CDR1 is SQVTM and CDR2 is ANQGSEA. J gave up 6 bases and V 3 bases, and 7 bases lay outside the gene matches.

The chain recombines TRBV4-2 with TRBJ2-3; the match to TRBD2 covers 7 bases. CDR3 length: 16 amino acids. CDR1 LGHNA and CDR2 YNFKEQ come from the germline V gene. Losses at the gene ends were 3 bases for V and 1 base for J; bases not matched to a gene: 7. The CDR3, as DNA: TGTGCCAGCAGCCATTCCTTGGCGGGGGGCACAGATACGCAGTATTTT. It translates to CASSHSLAGGTDTQYF.

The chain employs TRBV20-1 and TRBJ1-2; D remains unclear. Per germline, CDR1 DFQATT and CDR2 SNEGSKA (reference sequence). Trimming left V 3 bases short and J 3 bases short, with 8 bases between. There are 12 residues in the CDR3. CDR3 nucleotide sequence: TGCAGTGCTAGCCCGCATGACTATGGCTACACCTTC. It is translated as CSASPHDYGYTF.

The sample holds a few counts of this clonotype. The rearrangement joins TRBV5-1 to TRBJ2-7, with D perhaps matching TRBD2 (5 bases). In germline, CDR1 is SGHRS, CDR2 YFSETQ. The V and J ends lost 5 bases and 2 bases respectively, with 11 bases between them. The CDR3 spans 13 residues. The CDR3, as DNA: TGCGCCAGCAGTACGACTACCACCTACGAGCAGTACTTC. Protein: CASSTTTTYEQYF.

In DNA form, the CDR3 reads TGTGCCAGCACGGACAGCTCCTCCTACGAGCAGTACTTC. This codes for CASTDSSSYEQYF. This chain joins TRBV12-3 or TRBV12-4 and TRBJ2-7; the D gene is possibly TRBD1 (6 bases). The CDR3 totals 13 residues. Deletions cut 7 bases from V and 0 bases from J, with 10 bases between.

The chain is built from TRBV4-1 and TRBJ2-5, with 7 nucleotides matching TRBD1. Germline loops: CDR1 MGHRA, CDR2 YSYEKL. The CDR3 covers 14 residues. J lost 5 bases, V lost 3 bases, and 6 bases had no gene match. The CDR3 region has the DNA TGCGCCAGCAGCCATACAGGGGAAGGCGAGACCCAGTACTTC. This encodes CASSHTGEGETQYF.

The CDR3 bases are TGCGCCAGCAGCCCCGGGACAGCTCGGTACTATGGCTACACCTTC. Translating it yields CASSPGTARYYGYTF. The chain is built from TRBV5-1 and TRBJ1-2, with 7 bases aligning to TRBD1. V was pared by 4 bases and J by 3 bases, with 9 bases of the junction left unmatched. The CDR3 covers 15 residues. Germline loops: CDR1 SGHRS, CDR2 YFSETQ.

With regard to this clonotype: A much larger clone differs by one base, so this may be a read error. Here the CDR3 reads CASRDGNTGELFF. In DNA, the CDR3 is TGTGCCAGCAGGGACGGGAACACCGGGGAGCTGTTTTTT. The V call is TRBV6-4, the J call TRBJ2-2; D gene unclear. The germline V gene encodes CDR1 MRHNA and CDR2 SNTAGT. The CDR3 contains 13 residues. With 6 bases removed from V and 1 base from J, the gap between germline ends came to 6 bases.

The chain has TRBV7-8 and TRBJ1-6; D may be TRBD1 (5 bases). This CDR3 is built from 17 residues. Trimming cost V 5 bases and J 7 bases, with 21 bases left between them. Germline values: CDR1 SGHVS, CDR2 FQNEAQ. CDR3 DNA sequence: TGTGCCAGCAGCACACCCACCCGACAGCGAAGCAATTCACCCCTCCACTTT. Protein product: CASSTPTRQRSNSPLHF. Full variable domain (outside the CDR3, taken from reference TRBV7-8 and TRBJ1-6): GAGVSQSPRYKVAKRGQDVALRCDPISGHVSLFWYQQALGQGPEFLTYFQNEAQLDKSGLPSDRFFAERPEGSVSTLKIQRTQQEDSAVYLCASSTPTRQRSNSPLHFGNGTRLTVT.

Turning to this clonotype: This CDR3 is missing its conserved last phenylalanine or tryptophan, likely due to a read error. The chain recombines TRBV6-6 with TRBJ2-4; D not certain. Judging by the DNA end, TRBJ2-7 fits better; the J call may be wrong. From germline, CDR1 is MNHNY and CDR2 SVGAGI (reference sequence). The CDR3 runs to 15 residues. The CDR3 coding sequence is TGTGCCAGCAGCCCCATGTTAAGTCGAGCCTACGAGCAGTACATC. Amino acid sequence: CASSPMLSRAYEQYI.

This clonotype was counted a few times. The CDR3 DNA reads as TGTGCCAGCAGTTCTATAGCGGGAGTGGAGACCCAGTACTTC. Its protein product is CASSSIAGVETQYF. The V call is TRBV7-9, the J call TRBJ2-5; 9 nucleotides agree with TRBD2. The CDR3 is made up of 14 amino acids. The V and J ends lost 6 bases and 5 bases, in that order; junction bases with no gene match: 7. Germline V CDR1 and CDR2: SEHNR, FQNEAQ (reference sequence).

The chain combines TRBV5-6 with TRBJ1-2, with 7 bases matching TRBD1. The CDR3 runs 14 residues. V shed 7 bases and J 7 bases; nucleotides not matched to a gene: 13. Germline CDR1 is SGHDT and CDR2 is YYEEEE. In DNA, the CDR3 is TGTGCCAGCTGGCCCGGGACAGTTTTTCTTGGCTACACCTTC. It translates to CASWPGTVFLGYTF.

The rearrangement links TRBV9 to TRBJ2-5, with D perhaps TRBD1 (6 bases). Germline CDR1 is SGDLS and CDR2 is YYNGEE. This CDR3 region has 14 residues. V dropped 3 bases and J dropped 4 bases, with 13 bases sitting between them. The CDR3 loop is CASSDGQISETQYF. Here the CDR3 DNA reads TGTGCCAGCAGCGATGGACAGATTTCAGAGACCCAGTACTTC.

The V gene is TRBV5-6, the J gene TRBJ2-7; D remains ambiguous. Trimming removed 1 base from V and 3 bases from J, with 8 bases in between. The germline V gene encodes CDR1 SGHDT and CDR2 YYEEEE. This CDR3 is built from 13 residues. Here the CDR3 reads CASSLPQNYEQYF. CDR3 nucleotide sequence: TGTGCCAGCAGCTTGCCGCAGAACTACGAGCAGTACTTC.

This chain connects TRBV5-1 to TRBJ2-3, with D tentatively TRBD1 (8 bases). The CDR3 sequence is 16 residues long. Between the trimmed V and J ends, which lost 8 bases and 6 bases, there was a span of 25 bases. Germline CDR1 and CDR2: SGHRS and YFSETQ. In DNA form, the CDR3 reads TGCGCCAGTCGTGCAGGGGGCGGGAGTGAAAAGGATACGCAGTATTTT. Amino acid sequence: CASRAGGGSEKDTQYF.

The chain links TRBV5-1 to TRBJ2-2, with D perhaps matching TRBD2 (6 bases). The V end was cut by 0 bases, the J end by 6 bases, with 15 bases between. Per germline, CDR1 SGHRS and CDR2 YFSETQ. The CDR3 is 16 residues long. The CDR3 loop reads CASSLAAGRSAGELFF. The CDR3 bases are TGCGCCAGCAGCTTGGCGGCGGGAAGATCCGCCGGGGAGCTGTTTTTT.

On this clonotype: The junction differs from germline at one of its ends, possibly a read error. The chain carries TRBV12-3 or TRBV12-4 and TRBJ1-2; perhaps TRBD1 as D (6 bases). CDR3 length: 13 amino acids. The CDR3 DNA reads TGTGTCAGCAGTTTAGGGGGGGGCGCTGGCTACACCTTC. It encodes CVSSLGGGAGYTF.

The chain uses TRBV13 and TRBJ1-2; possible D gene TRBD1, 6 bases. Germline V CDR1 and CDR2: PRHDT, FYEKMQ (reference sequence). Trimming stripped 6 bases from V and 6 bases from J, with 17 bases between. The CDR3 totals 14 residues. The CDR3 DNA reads TGTGCCAGCAGATCAACGGGGGGCCCGGATGGCTACACCTTC. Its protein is CASRSTGGPDGYTF.

The CDR3 here is CASSLEQWGEQFF. Written as DNA, the CDR3 is TGCGCCAGCAGCTTGGAACAATGGGGTGAGCAGTTCTTC. The chain carries TRBV5-1 and TRBJ2-1, with no clear D. The CDR3 is made up of 13 amino acids. Trimming took 0 bases from V and 9 from J, leaving 10 bases between them. Germline V gives CDR1 SGHRS, CDR2 YFSETQ.

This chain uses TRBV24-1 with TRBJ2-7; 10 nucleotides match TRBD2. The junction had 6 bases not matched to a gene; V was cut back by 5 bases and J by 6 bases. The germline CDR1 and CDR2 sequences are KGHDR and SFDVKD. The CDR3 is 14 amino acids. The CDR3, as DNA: TGTGCCACCAGTGGGGGGCCTAGCGGGAGCGAGCAGTACTTC. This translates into CATSGGPSGSEQYF.

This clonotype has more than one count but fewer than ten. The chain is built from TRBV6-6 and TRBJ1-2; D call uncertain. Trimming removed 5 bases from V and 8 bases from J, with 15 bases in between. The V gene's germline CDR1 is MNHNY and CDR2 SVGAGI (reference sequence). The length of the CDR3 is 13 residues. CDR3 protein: CASSTSPGDGYTF. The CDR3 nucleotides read TGTGCCAGCAGTACATCTCCGGGAGACGGCTACACCTTC.

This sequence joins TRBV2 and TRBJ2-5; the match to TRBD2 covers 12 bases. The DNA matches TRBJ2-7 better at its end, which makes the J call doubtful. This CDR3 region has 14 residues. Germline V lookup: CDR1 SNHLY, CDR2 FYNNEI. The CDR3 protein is CASRRTSGTYEQYF. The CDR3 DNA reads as TGTGCCAGCAGACGGACTAGCGGGACCTACGAGCAGTACTTC.

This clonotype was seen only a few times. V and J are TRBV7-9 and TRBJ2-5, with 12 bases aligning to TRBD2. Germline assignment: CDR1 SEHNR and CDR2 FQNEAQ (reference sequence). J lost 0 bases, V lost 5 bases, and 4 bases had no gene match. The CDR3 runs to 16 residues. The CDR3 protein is CASSVTSGRHQETQYF. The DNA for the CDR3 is TGTGCCAGCAGCGTCACTAGCGGGAGGCACCAAGAGACCCAGTACTTC.

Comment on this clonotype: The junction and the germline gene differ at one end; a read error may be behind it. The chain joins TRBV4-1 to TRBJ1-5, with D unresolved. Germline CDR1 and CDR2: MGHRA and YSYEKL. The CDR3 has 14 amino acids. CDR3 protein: CASSLTDNNQSQHF. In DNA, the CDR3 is TGCGCCAGCAGCCTTACGGATAACAATCAGTCCCAGCATTTT.